What follows are 2 T cell receptor beta chains derived from one specimen sequenced in a study of Graves' ophthalmopathy and Graves' hyperthyroidism. Using RNA transcripts, the TCR beta CDR3 regions were amplified. HTBI primers served in a first-round RT-PCR, which a second-round multiplex PCR followed. One entry per CDR3 protein, called by TCRdb with MiXCR from the multiplex PCR reads. The table has 450,000 to 600,000 distinct CDR3 sequences, under 45% seen once; the top ten hold over 3.5%. Sequences were obtained from peripheral blood or thyroid tissue (not recorded which). The receptors here all came from an adult man with Graves' hyperthyroidism.

V usage is TRBV20-1 and J usage is TRBJ1-4; D gene uncertain. The CDR3 has 12 residues. Germline assignment: CDR1 DFQATT and CDR2 SNEGSKA (reference sequence). V was pared by 5 bases and J by 4 bases, with 8 bases between. The CDR3 is CSASGSNEKLFF. In DNA, the CDR3 is TGCAGTGCTTCCGGGAGTAATGAAAAACTGTTTTTT.

This rearrangement joins TRBV29-1 to TRBJ1-2; TRBD1 might be the D (5 bases). The CDR3 sequence is 15 residues long. CDR1 is SQVTM and CDR2 is ANQGSEA in the germline V gene. V was shortened by 7 bases and J by 1 base, with 19 bases between the two germline ends. The CDR3 sequence: CSARTRDGDNYGYTF. The CDR3 DNA sequence: TGCAGCGCTCGAACCAGGGACGGCGATAACTATGGCTACACCTTC.